The rows below give T cell receptor beta chains drawn from one sample of a study of blood T cell repertoires in COVID-19. The data were produced by immunoSEQ multiplex PCR, yet TCRdb's version contains in-frame clones alone and is incomplete. The repertoire consists of 200,000 to 250,000 clones, with more than 75% occurring once and the leading ten covering approximately 7.2%. The sample consisted of peripheral blood. These receptors originate from a woman in her 70s with active or convalescent COVID-19. Both conserved end residues are part of each CDR3. The D gene is left open where the match is weak. Part of the rows lack a size; the others show once, few, many or a class for expanded clones.

v_call: TRBV6-5; d_call: NA; clone_size: NA; j_call: TRBJ2-7; cdr3_nt: TGTGCCAGCAGTTCCGAGGACTACGAGCAGTACTTC; cdr3_aa: CASSSEDYEQYF
v_call: TRBV6-2/TRBV6-3; d_call: NA; clone_size: NA; j_call: TRBJ2-5; cdr3_nt: TGTGCCAGCAGCTCCCTAGGGGGAGAGACCCAGTACTTC; cdr3_aa: CASSSLGGETQYF
v_call: TRBV19; d_call: NA; clone_size: NA; j_call: TRBJ1-5; cdr3_nt: TGTGCCAGTAGTATAGTAGGCGGGCCCCAGCATTTT; cdr3_aa: CASSIVGGPQHF
v_call: TRBV5-5; d_call: TRBD1; clone_size: NA; j_call: TRBJ1-1; cdr3_nt: TGTGCCAGCAGCCAAGCGACAGGGCGGCTGAACACTGAAGCTTTCTTT; cdr3_aa: CASSQATGRLNTEAFF
v_call: TRBV2; d_call: NA; clone_size: NA; j_call: TRBJ1-2; cdr3_nt: TGTGCCAGCAGTGGGGACATTTATGGCTACACCTTC; cdr3_aa: CASSGDIYGYTF
v_call: TRBV11-2; d_call: NA; clone_size: NA; j_call: TRBJ1-2; cdr3_nt: TGTGCCAGCAAACTTAGACAGGATAATAACTATGGCTACACCTTC; cdr3_aa: CASKLRQDNNYGYTF
v_call: TRBV11-2; d_call: NA; clone_size: NA; j_call: TRBJ2-3; cdr3_nt: TGTGCCAGCACGGCCACCCTAGGTCGCATGGGTCCGCAGTATTTT; cdr3_aa: CASTATLGRMGPQYF
v_call: TRBV4-3; d_call: NA; clone_size: NA; j_call: TRBJ1-2; cdr3_nt: TGCGCCAGCAGCCAAGATATATCCCGACGAGGCTCCTATGGCTACACCTTC; cdr3_aa: CASSQDISRRGSYGYTF
v_call: TRBV7-9; d_call: NA; clone_size: once; j_call: TRBJ2-7; cdr3_nt: TGTGCCAGCAGCTTAGTATCCTACGAGCAGTACTTC; cdr3_aa: CASSLVSYEQYF
v_call: TRBV2; d_call: NA; clone_size: NA; j_call: TRBJ2-3; cdr3_nt: TGTGCCAGCAGGGCCCGGGGTGGTTTCCAGCGGTCTAGCACAGATACGCAGTATTTT; cdr3_aa: CASRARGGFQRSSTDTQYF
v_call: TRBV6-5; d_call: TRBD1; clone_size: NA; j_call: TRBJ2-1; cdr3_nt: TGTGCCACTCGAGAGGGGGACAGTGAGCAGTTCTTC; cdr3_aa: CATREGDSEQFF
v_call: TRBV20-1; d_call: TRBD2; clone_size: NA; j_call: TRBJ2-5; cdr3_nt: TGCAGTGCCGGACTAGGGGAGACCCAGTACTTC; cdr3_aa: CSAGLGETQYF
v_call: TRBV12-3/TRBV12-4; d_call: NA; clone_size: NA; j_call: TRBJ2-7; cdr3_nt: TGTGCCAGCAGTTCCTCGTCAGATCAGTACTTC; cdr3_aa: CASSSSSDQYF
v_call: TRBV7-2; d_call: NA; clone_size: NA; j_call: TRBJ1-4; cdr3_nt: TGTGCCAGCAGCCCAGTTAATGAAAAACTGTTTTTT; cdr3_aa: CASSPVNEKLFF
v_call: TRBV12-5; d_call: NA; clone_size: NA; j_call: TRBJ1-2; cdr3_nt: TGTGCTAGTGGCTTGGGACACCCCTCCGCTGGCTACACCTTC; cdr3_aa: CASGLGHPSAGYTF
v_call: TRBV6-5; d_call: NA; clone_size: NA; j_call: TRBJ2-5; cdr3_nt: TGTGCCAGCAGACTGGGACACCTCCAAGAGACCCAGTACTTC; cdr3_aa: CASRLGHLQETQYF
v_call: TRBV7-2; d_call: NA; clone_size: few; j_call: TRBJ1-1; cdr3_nt: TGTGCCAGCAGCCCCACCGGCAGCGGAACTGAAGCTTTCTTT; cdr3_aa: CASSPTGSGTEAFF
v_call: TRBV5-4; d_call: TRBD1; clone_size: NA; j_call: TRBJ1-6; cdr3_nt: TGTGCCAGCAGCTTAATGGGCGCGGGACAGGTAAGTTCACCCCTCCACTTT; cdr3_aa: CASSLMGAGQVSSPLHF
v_call: TRBV19; d_call: NA; clone_size: NA; j_call: TRBJ1-5; cdr3_nt: TGTGCCAGTACATTGGCAGTGAATCAGCCCCAGCATTTT; cdr3_aa: CASTLAVNQPQHF
v_call: TRBV18; d_call: TRBD2; clone_size: NA; j_call: TRBJ2-5; cdr3_nt: TGTGCCAGCTCACCCGGGGGGAAAGAGACCCAGTACTTC; cdr3_aa: CASSPGGKETQYF
v_call: TRBV2; d_call: TRBD1; clone_size: NA; j_call: TRBJ2-3; cdr3_nt: TGTGCCAGCAGTGGACAGGGGCACACAGATACGCAGTATTTT; cdr3_aa: CASSGQGHTDTQYF
v_call: TRBV9; d_call: NA; clone_size: once; j_call: TRBJ1-1; cdr3_nt: TGTGCCAGCAGCGTGACCACAGCGAACACTGAAGCTTTCTTT; cdr3_aa: CASSVTTANTEAFF
v_call: TRBV7-6; d_call: TRBD1; clone_size: NA; j_call: TRBJ1-4; cdr3_nt: TGTGCCAGCAGCTTAGCTATCGCCCCGGGACAGCCCGAAAAACTGTTTTTT; cdr3_aa: CASSLAIAPGQPEKLFF
v_call: TRBV7-3; d_call: NA; clone_size: NA; j_call: TRBJ2-7; cdr3_nt: TGTGCCAGCAGCCCATCCGACGGGGGGCCCTACGAGCAGTACTTC; cdr3_aa: CASSPSDGGPYEQYF
v_call: TRBV19; d_call: NA; clone_size: NA; j_call: TRBJ2-3; cdr3_nt: TGTGCCAGTAGTATCTCAGCGGGCCCAAACACAGATACGCAGTATTTT; cdr3_aa: CASSISAGPNTDTQYF
v_call: TRBV4-3; d_call: NA; clone_size: NA; j_call: TRBJ1-2; cdr3_nt: TGCGCCAGCAGCCTCGCTTTTCGACAGGAATTGTATGGCTACACCTTC; cdr3_aa: CASSLAFRQELYGYTF
v_call: TRBV4-3; d_call: NA; clone_size: NA; j_call: TRBJ2-3; cdr3_nt: TGCGCCAGCAGCCCGACCCACAGGACAGATACGCAGTATTTT; cdr3_aa: CASSPTHRTDTQYF
v_call: TRBV4-3; d_call: TRBD2; clone_size: NA; j_call: TRBJ2-1; cdr3_nt: TGCGCCAGCAGCCAACTAGCGGGGGGGACCGTCAATGAGCAGTTCTTC; cdr3_aa: CASSQLAGGTVNEQFF
v_call: TRBV5-1; d_call: NA; clone_size: few; j_call: TRBJ1-2; cdr3_nt: TGCGCCAGCAGCTTGGCCGGGGGAATTGGAGGCTACACCTTC; cdr3_aa: CASSLAGGIGGYTF
v_call: TRBV7-9; d_call: TRBD1; clone_size: NA; j_call: TRBJ2-6; cdr3_nt: TGTGCCAGCAGCCCCAAGCAGGGGGAGTGGGTGTCTGGGGCCAACGTCCTGACTTTC; cdr3_aa: CASSPKQGEWVSGANVLTF
v_call: TRBV4-2; d_call: NA; clone_size: NA; j_call: TRBJ2-7; cdr3_nt: TGTGCCAGCAGCCAAGAGAGATACGAGCAGTACTTC; cdr3_aa: CASSQERYEQYF
v_call: TRBV12-3/TRBV12-4; d_call: NA; clone_size: NA; j_call: TRBJ1-5; cdr3_nt: TGTGCCAGCAGTTTAGGTGGGCATCAGCCCCAGCATTTT; cdr3_aa: CASSLGGHQPQHF
v_call: TRBV6-5; d_call: TRBD1; clone_size: NA; j_call: TRBJ1-2; cdr3_nt: TGTGCCAGCAGTTGGGGACAGGGAAGCTACACCTTC; cdr3_aa: CASSWGQGSYTF
v_call: TRBV19; d_call: NA; clone_size: NA; j_call: TRBJ2-3; cdr3_nt: TGTGCCAGTAGTATAGCGGATACGCAGTATTTT; cdr3_aa: CASSIADTQYF
v_call: TRBV6-6; d_call: NA; clone_size: NA; j_call: TRBJ1-2; cdr3_nt: TGTGCCAGCAGTTACCAGCGGGACGGCTACACCTTC; cdr3_aa: CASSYQRDGYTF
v_call: TRBV6-5; d_call: NA; clone_size: NA; j_call: TRBJ1-4; cdr3_nt: TGTGCCATACAGAGACGAGAAAAACTGTTTTTT; cdr3_aa: CAIQRREKLFF
v_call: TRBV5-6; d_call: TRBD1; clone_size: few; j_call: TRBJ1-3; cdr3_nt: TGTGCCAGCAGCCCGACAGGGAGAAGCTCTGGAAACACCATATATTTT; cdr3_aa: CASSPTGRSSGNTIYF
v_call: TRBV6-5; d_call: TRBD2; clone_size: once; j_call: TRBJ2-3; cdr3_nt: TGTGCCAGCGCTGTAACTAGCGGACTCACAGATACGCAGTATTTT; cdr3_aa: CASAVTSGLTDTQYF
v_call: TRBV7-6; d_call: TRBD2; clone_size: NA; j_call: TRBJ2-3; cdr3_nt: TGTGCCAGCAGCCTACTTGCGGGGGGCCCCACAGATACGCAGTATTTT; cdr3_aa: CASSLLAGGPTDTQYF
v_call: TRBV6-1; d_call: NA; clone_size: NA; j_call: TRBJ1-1; cdr3_nt: TGTGCCAGCAGTGAAATTCAGCGGTCTGAAGCTTTCTTT; cdr3_aa: CASSEIQRSEAFF
v_call: TRBV3-1/TRBV3-2; d_call: TRBD1; clone_size: few; j_call: TRBJ1-1; cdr3_nt: TGTGCCAGCAGCCAAGGTGGACAGGGTTACACTGAAGCTTTCTTT; cdr3_aa: CASSQGGQGYTEAFF
v_call: TRBV28; d_call: NA; clone_size: NA; j_call: TRBJ2-1; cdr3_nt: TGTGCCAGCAGCGAGGACGGAGGAATATACAATGAGCAGTTCTTC; cdr3_aa: CASSEDGGIYNEQFF
v_call: TRBV6-5; d_call: NA; clone_size: NA; j_call: TRBJ1-1; cdr3_nt: TGTGCCAGCAGTTACCGGGGGGTAGGGCGAAACACTGAAGCTTTCTTT; cdr3_aa: CASSYRGVGRNTEAFF
v_call: TRBV29-1; d_call: TRBD2; clone_size: NA; j_call: TRBJ2-1; cdr3_nt: TGCAGCGCCTGCGATCCCGGGACTAGCAGCCTAAATGAGCAGTTCTTC; cdr3_aa: CSACDPGTSSLNEQFF
v_call: TRBV19; d_call: NA; clone_size: NA; j_call: TRBJ1-2; cdr3_nt: TGTGCCAGTAGTATAGAGGGCTACTTCTATGGCTACACCTTC; cdr3_aa: CASSIEGYFYGYTF
v_call: TRBV24-1; d_call: TRBD1; clone_size: NA; j_call: TRBJ1-4; cdr3_nt: TGTGCCACCAGTGACCCGAACAGGGGGAATGAAAAACTGTTTTTT; cdr3_aa: CATSDPNRGNEKLFF
v_call: TRBV19; d_call: NA; clone_size: NA; j_call: TRBJ1-2; cdr3_nt: TGTGCCAGTACAGGCAGCCCACCTATCGGCTACACCTTC; cdr3_aa: CASTGSPPIGYTF
v_call: TRBV13; d_call: NA; clone_size: NA; j_call: TRBJ1-5; cdr3_nt: TGTGCCAGCAGCTCCTCCTTCATCACAGGGATGAGCAATCAGCCCCAGCATTTT; cdr3_aa: CASSSSFITGMSNQPQHF